A single sample gave rise to the 29 T cell receptor beta chains below, sequenced in a study of T cell responses to AZD1222 COVID-19 vaccine. Only in-frame clones appear in the TCRdb table, and some are missing; sequencing was by immunoSEQ multiplex PCR. Found here are about 110,000 clones, 80% to 95% of them singletons; the top ten hold roughly 2.5%. The material sequenced was peripheral blood, taken 28 days after the second AZD1222 dose. These receptors were taken from an adult who received the AZD1222 COVID-19 vaccine.

The chain links TRBV7-2 to TRBJ2-7, with 7 positions matching TRBD2. The germline CDR1 and CDR2 sequences are SGHTA and FQGNSA. V was clipped by 6 bases and J by 3 bases; unmatched bases: 11. This CDR3 has 15 residues. The CDR3 sequence: CASRPSGTGGYEQYF. The DNA for the CDR3 is TGTGCCAGCAGACCCTCCGGGACGGGGGGCTACGAGCAGTACTTC. Combining the CDR3 with reference TRBV7-2 and TRBJ2-7 gives the whole variable domain GAGVSQSPSNKVTEKGKDVELRCDPISGHTALYWYRQSLGQGLEFLIYFQGNSAPDKSGLPSDRFSAERTGGSVSTLTIQRTQQEDSAVYLCASRPSGTGGYEQYFGPGTRLTVT.

This rearrangement joins TRBV28 to TRBJ1-6; D remains unclear. The CDR3 runs 13 residues. Per germline, CDR1 MDHEN and CDR2 SYDVKM. V lost 6 bases to trimming and J lost 6 bases, with 9 bases between them. This CDR3 reads CASSGLLNSPLHF. DNA of the CDR3: TGTGCCAGCAGCGGACTCCTTAATTCACCCCTCCACTTT.

The chain links TRBV2 to TRBJ2-2; no clear D. V was cut by 5 bases and J by 4 bases, with 14 bases left in between. Germline V CDR1 and CDR2: SNHLY, FYNNEI. The CDR3 loop spans 15 amino acids. CDR3 nucleotides: TGTGCCAGCAGTCCAGTTGGTTGGGGCACCGGGGAGCTGTTTTTT. This encodes CASSPVGWGTGELFF.

The chain combines TRBV27 with TRBJ2-7; D unclear. The CDR3 has 15 residues. Deletions cut 8 bases from V and 2 bases from J, with 19 bases between. Germline CDR1 is MNHEY and CDR2 is SMNVEV (reference sequence). The CDR3 protein is CASPIPAHNTYEQYF. The CDR3 bases are TGTGCCAGCCCAATTCCCGCCCATAACACCTACGAGCAGTACTTC.

This sequence joins TRBV7-9 and TRBJ2-6; the D is unclear. CDR3 length: 15 amino acids. V lost 4 bases and J lost 2, with 9 bases in between. The germline V gene encodes CDR1 SEHNR and CDR2 FQNEAQ (reference sequence). CDR3 in DNA: TGTGCCAGCAGCTCGTACAGTACTGGGGCCAACGTCCTGACTTTC. Protein sequence: CASSSYSTGANVLTF.

The chain combines TRBV15 with TRBJ1-1; no reliable D call. V was shortened by 0 bases and J by 6 bases, with 8 bases between the two germline ends. The CDR3 covers 13 residues. Germline V gene data show CDR1 as LNHNV and CDR2 as YYDKDF (reference sequence). CDR3 DNA sequence: TGTGCCACCAGCAGAGATTTTAGGGCTGAAGCTTTCTTT. Its translation: CATSRDFRAEAFF.

The chain employs TRBV10-3 and TRBJ1-2; 11 bases align to TRBD1. Germline values: CDR1 ENHRY, CDR2 SYGVKD. The V and J ends lost 4 bases and 2 bases, in that order; junction bases with no gene match: 9. This CDR3 region has 17 residues. This CDR3 is CAISGYTRDRGNYGYTF. CDR3 DNA: TGTGCCATCAGTGGTTATACCCGGGACAGGGGGAACTATGGCTACACCTTC.

To note about this clone: The junction departs from the called germline gene at one end, perhaps through a read error. This chain uses TRBV7-7 with TRBJ1-6; the match to TRBD1 covers 9 bases. This CDR3 spans 15 amino acids. CDR1 is SSHAT and CDR2 is FNYEAQ in the germline V gene (reference sequence). The CDR3 region has the DNA TGTGCTAGCAGGAAGCCGGGACAGGGACATTCACCCCTCCACTTT. This gives the protein CASRKPGQGHSPLHF.

This clone appeared a single time. The chain recombines TRBV6-2 or TRBV6-3 with TRBJ1-4; D uncertain. This CDR3 is built from 14 residues. The germline V gene encodes CDR1 MNHEY and CDR2 SVGEGT. The germline V and J ends were trimmed by 0 bases and 4 bases, with 6 bases remaining between them. For the CDR3, the DNA is TGTGCCAGCAGTTACTCGACCTTTAATGAAAAACTGTTTTTT. As protein: CASSYSTFNEKLFF.

This chain connects TRBV5-6 to TRBJ2-3; no clear D. Germline V gene sequence: CDR1 SGHDT, CDR2 YYEEEE. Trimming took off 3 bases at V and 4 bases at J, with 15 bases between the two ends. This CDR3 comprises 15 residues. Here the CDR3 DNA reads TGTGCCAGCAGCTCCTTGACTGGGCCGGCAGATACGCAGTATTTT. It translates to CASSSLTGPADTQYF.

The rearrangement joins TRBV5-1 to TRBJ1-1; D unclear. V lost 2 bases and J 4 bases, leaving 15 bases between the germline ends. Germline V CDR1 and CDR2: SGHRS, YFSETQ. This CDR3 has 15 amino acids. This chain's CDR3 is CASSLGPGDTTEAFF. The CDR3 DNA sequence: TGCGCCAGCAGCTTAGGTCCTGGGGATACCACTGAAGCTTTCTTT.

The chain joins TRBV18 to TRBJ2-7; 11 nucleotides agree with TRBD1. The V gene's germline CDR1 is KGHSH and CDR2 LQKENI. CDR3 length equals 14 residues. The J segment lost 5 bases and the V segment lost 5 bases, leaving 5 bases of the junction unmatched. DNA for the CDR3: TGTGCCAGCTCAGATAGGACAGGGGGCGACGAGCAGTACTTC. This translates into CASSDRTGGDEQYF.

CDR3 sequence: CASSLELAGETQYF. CDR3 coding DNA: TGTGCCAGCAGCTTAGAACTGGCAGGGGAGACCCAGTACTTC. The chain carries TRBV7-2 and TRBJ2-5; D perhaps matches TRBD1 (5 bases). The CDR3 is 14 residues long. Trimming stripped 1 base from V and 5 bases from J, with 11 bases between. Germline V gene lookup returns CDR1 SGHTA and CDR2 FQGNSA.

This clone was recorded once. This rearrangement joins TRBV5-5 to TRBJ2-7, with 9 bases aligning to TRBD1. V lost 4 bases and J lost 1; bases outside the gene matches: 6. Germline V gives CDR1 SGHKS, CDR2 YYEKEE (reference sequence). The CDR3 length is 15 residues. The CDR3 protein is CASSKDRGFSYEQYF. The CDR3 DNA reads as TGTGCCAGCAGCAAGGACAGGGGCTTTTCCTACGAGCAGTACTTC.

The chain uses TRBV6-2 or TRBV6-3 and TRBJ1-5; 7 nucleotides match TRBD1. Trimming at V came to 1 base and at J to 7 bases, leaving 7 bases not matched to a gene. Germline CDR1 reads MNHEY; CDR2 reads SVGEGT. The CDR3 spans 15 residues. The CDR3 is CASSYYRGPRQPQHF. The CDR3 nucleotides are TGTGCCAGCAGTTACTACAGGGGCCCTAGGCAGCCCCAGCATTTT.

The gene calls are TRBV27 and TRBJ1-1; 7 bases are a match to TRBD1. Germline CDR1 is MNHEY and CDR2 is SMNVEV (reference sequence). The CDR3 is made up of 14 amino acids. V was clipped by 6 bases and J by 2 bases; unmatched bases: 6. This chain's CDR3 is CASSPGTVNTEAFF. DNA for the CDR3: TGTGCCAGCAGCCCCGGGACAGTTAACACTGAAGCTTTCTTT.

The genes are TRBV10-1 and TRBJ2-1; 8 bases line up with TRBD2. This CDR3 is built from 15 residues. V lost 6 bases, J lost 7 bases, and 11 bases stayed unmatched. Germline V gene data show CDR1 as WNHNN and CDR2 as SYGVQD (reference sequence). The CDR3 DNA is TGCGCCAGCAGGGGCGGGGGGCGATATAGAAATGAGCAGTTCTTC. The encoded protein is CASRGGGRYRNEQFF.

The rearrangement links TRBV19 to TRBJ1-5; TRBD1 matches 7 bases. The CDR3 is 15 amino acids. The V gene end was trimmed by 6 bases and the J gene end by 5 bases; junction bases not matched to a gene: 10. The germline CDR1 and CDR2 sequences are LNHDA and SQIVND (reference sequence). The CDR3 sequence is CASRGWGQPYQPQHF. The CDR3 region has the DNA TGTGCCAGTAGGGGTTGGGGACAGCCATATCAGCCCCAGCATTTT.

This rearrangement joins TRBV2 to TRBJ1-1; TRBD1 matches at 9 bases. The germline gives CDR1 SNHLY, CDR2 FYNNEI. J was trimmed by 3 bases and V by 8 bases; bases with no gene match: 7. The CDR3 has 14 amino acids. The DNA of the CDR3 is TGTGCCAGCGACGAGACAGGGGGGTACACTGAAGCTTTCTTT. Translated, it gives CASDETGGYTEAFF.

The CDR3 region is CASSPPLGNTIYF. CDR3 bases: TGTGCCAGCAGCCCCCCGCTCGGTAACACCATATATTTT. The gene calls are TRBV5-6 and TRBJ1-3; D unresolved. The ends were cut back, 4 bases at V and 7 bases at J, with 12 bases in the middle. The germline gives CDR1 SGHDT, CDR2 YYEEEE. This CDR3 is 13 amino acids long.

This rearrangement joins TRBV4-2 to TRBJ1-1; D remains unclear. The CDR3 is 15 residues long. Germline lookup yields CDR1 LGHNA and CDR2 YNFKEQ. V shed 6 bases and J shed 1 base, with 15 bases lying between them. The CDR3 region is CASRGREGRNTEAFF. In nucleotides, the CDR3 is TGTGCCAGCAGGGGGAGGGAAGGTCGGAACACTGAAGCTTTCTTT.

This chain joins TRBV2 and TRBJ1-2; 7 bases are a match to TRBD1. CDR3 length: 13 amino acids. The germline gives CDR1 SNHLY, CDR2 FYNNEI. The V segment lost 6 bases and the J segment 4 bases; nucleotides outside the gene matches: 5. DNA of the CDR3: TGTGCCAGCAGCCAGACAGGGTCCTATGGCTACACCTTC. Its translation: CASSQTGSYGYTF.

The rearrangement joins TRBV29-1 to TRBJ1-2; D perhaps matches TRBD1 (5 bases). The CDR3 contains 13 residues. Germline CDR1 and CDR2: SQVTM and ANQGSEA. V was clipped by 6 bases and J by 6 bases, with 17 bases between them. The CDR3 DNA reads as TGCAGCGTCAACCCCCGACAGAGGGATGGCTACACCTTC. It encodes CSVNPRQRDGYTF.

This rearrangement joins TRBV11-3 to TRBJ2-2; perhaps D is TRBD1 or TRBD2 (6 bases each). V dropped 5 bases and J dropped 6 bases, with 16 bases sitting between them. The CDR3 sequence is 15 residues long. CDR1 and CDR2 from the germline V gene are SGHNT and YENEEA. CDR3 DNA sequence: TGTGCCAGCAGCCCTCACGGGGGCTGGCCCGGGGAGCTGTTTTTT. Protein product: CASSPHGGWPGELFF.

The chain recombines TRBV6-1 with TRBJ1-2; 7 bases fit TRBD1. From germline, CDR1 is MNHNS and CDR2 SASEGT. V shed 2 bases, J shed 3 bases, and the junction held 3 bases outside the gene matches. The CDR3 contains 14 residues. CDR3 sequence: CASSEIGGYYGYTF. The CDR3 DNA reads TGTGCCAGCAGTGAAATAGGGGGCTACTATGGCTACACCTTC.

The chain links TRBV5-1 to TRBJ2-1; 8 bases align to TRBD2. This CDR3 is built from 13 residues. V shed 4 bases, J shed 6 bases, and the junction held 3 bases outside the gene matches. CDR1 and CDR2 from the germline V gene are SGHRS and YFSETQ. The CDR3 DNA reads as TGCGCCAGCAGCCCGGGGGGGCCCAATGAGCAGTTCTTC. The encoded protein is CASSPGGPNEQFF.

V is TRBV6-1 and J is TRBJ1-1; tentative D call: TRBD1 (6 bases). This CDR3 contains 13 residues. V lost 2 bases and J lost 7, with 11 bases in between. Germline lookup yields CDR1 MNHNS and CDR2 SASEGT. The DNA for the CDR3 is TGTGCCAGCAGTGAACAGGGGCGGCTTGAAGCTTTCTTT. As protein: CASSEQGRLEAFF.

This chain uses TRBV27 with TRBJ1-6, with a weak D call TRBD1 (6 bases). The V end was cut by 6 bases, the J end by 9 bases, with 21 bases between. The CDR3 runs to 16 residues. CDR1 and CDR2 from the germline V gene are MNHEY and SMNVEV (reference sequence). The DNA of the CDR3 is TGTGCCAGCAGCCCCATACTCTCGGACAGAAGTTCACCCCTCCACTTT. Protein product: CASSPILSDRSSPLHF.

The chain links TRBV7-9 to TRBJ1-4; D is perhaps TRBD1 (5 bases). The CDR3 is made up of 16 amino acids. Trimming cost V 0 bases and J 3 bases, with 11 bases left between them. CDR1 is SEHNR, CDR2 FQNEAQ, per germline (reference sequence). CDR3 nucleotides: TGTGCCAGCAGCTTAGCCCCCAGGGAACCTAATGAAAAACTGTTTTTT. This sequence encodes CASSLAPREPNEKLFF.